This TCR beta chain appears in the sequencing data of a study of PD-1 blockade in classical Hodgkin lymphoma. Germline CDR1 reads SQVTM; CDR2 reads ANQGSEA. This CDR3 is built from 13 residues. V lost 3 bases and J lost 7, with 15 bases in between. This clone was seen a handful of times. Its cognate antigen is unknown. The time point is: newly diagnosed, previously untreated cHL patient sample. Whole-study findings and limits: Before treatment, TCR diversity in newly diagnosed patients was reportedly lower than in healthy donors.

The protocol was immunoSEQ multiplex PCR, while the TCRdb copy is restricted to in-frame clones and leaves out a portion. Among around 50,000 clones listed, approximately 90% were seen once. Source material: peripheral blood mononuclear cells (PBMCs). This chain links TRBV29-1 with TRBJ1-1; D possibly corresponds to TRBD1 (5 bases). This clonotype originated in a human donor with classical Hodgkin lymphoma. CDR3 bases: TGCAGCGTTGATATGGGACGTCGTGGTGAAGCTTTCTTT. Encoded protein: CSVDMGRRGEAFF.